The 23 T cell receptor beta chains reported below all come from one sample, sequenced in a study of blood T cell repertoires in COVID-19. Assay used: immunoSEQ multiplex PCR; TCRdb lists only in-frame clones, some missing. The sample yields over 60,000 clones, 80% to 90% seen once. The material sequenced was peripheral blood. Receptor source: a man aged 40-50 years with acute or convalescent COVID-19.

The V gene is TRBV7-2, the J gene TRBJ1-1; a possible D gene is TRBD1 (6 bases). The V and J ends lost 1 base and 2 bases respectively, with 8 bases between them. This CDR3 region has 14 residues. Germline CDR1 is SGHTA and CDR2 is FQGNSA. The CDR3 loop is CASSLGTANTEAFF. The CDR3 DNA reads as TGTGCCAGCAGCTTAGGGACAGCTAACACTGAAGCTTTCTTT.

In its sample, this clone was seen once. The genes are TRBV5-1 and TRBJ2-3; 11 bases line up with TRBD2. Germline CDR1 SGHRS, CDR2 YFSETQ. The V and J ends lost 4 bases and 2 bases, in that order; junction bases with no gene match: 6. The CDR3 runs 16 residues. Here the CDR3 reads CASSTLAGGITDTQYF. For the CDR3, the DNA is TGCGCCAGCAGCACCCTAGCGGGGGGAATCACAGATACGCAGTATTTT. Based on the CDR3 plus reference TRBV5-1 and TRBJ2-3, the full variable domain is KAGVTQTPRYLIKTRGQQVTLSCSPISGHRSVSWYQQTPGQGLQFLFEYFSETQRNKGNFPGRFSGRQFSNSRSEMNVSTLELGDSALYLCASSTLAGGITDTQYFGPGTRLTVL.

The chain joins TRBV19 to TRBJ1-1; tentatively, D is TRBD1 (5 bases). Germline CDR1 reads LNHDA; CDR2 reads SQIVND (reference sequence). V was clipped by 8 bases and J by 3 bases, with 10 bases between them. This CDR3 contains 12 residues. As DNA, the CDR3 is TGTGCCAGTTTGGACACCTACACTGAAGCTTTCTTT. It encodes CASLDTYTEAFF.

The CDR3 nucleotides are TGTGCCAGCAGCTTAAGTACCTATGTTGGAGAGGATTTCTTT. The encoded protein is CASSLSTYVGEDFF. V and J are TRBV7-9 and TRBJ1-1; D remains unclear. Looked up from germline, CDR1 is SEHNR and CDR2 is FQNEAQ (reference sequence). The CDR3 is 14 amino acids. The V and J ends lost 2 bases and 13 bases respectively, with 20 bases between them.

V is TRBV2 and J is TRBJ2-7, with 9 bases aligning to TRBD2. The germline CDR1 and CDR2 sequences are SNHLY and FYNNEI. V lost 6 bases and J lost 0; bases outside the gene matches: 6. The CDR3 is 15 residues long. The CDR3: CASRVAGEISYEQYF. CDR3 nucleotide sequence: TGTGCCAGCAGGGTAGCGGGGGAAATCTCCTACGAGCAGTACTTC.

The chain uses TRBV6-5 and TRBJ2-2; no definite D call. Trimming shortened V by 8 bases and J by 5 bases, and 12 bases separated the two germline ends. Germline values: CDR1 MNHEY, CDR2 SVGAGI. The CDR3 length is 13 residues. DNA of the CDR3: TGTGCCAGCTACGCACTGATAACCGGGGAGCTGTTTTTT. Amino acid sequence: CASYALITGELFF.

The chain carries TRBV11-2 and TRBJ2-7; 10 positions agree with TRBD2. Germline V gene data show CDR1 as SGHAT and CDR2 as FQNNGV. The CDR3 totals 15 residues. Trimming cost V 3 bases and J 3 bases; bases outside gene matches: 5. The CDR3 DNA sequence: TGTGCCAGCAGCTTTCCTAGCGGGGGAGACTACGAGCAGTACTTC. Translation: CASSFPSGGDYEQYF. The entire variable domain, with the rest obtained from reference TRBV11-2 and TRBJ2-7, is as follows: EAGVAQSPRYKIIEKRQSVAFWCNPISGHATLYWYQQILGQGPKLLIQFQNNGVVDDSQLPKDRFSAERLKGVDSTLKIQPAKLEDSAVYLCASSFPSGGDYEQYFGPGTRLTVT.

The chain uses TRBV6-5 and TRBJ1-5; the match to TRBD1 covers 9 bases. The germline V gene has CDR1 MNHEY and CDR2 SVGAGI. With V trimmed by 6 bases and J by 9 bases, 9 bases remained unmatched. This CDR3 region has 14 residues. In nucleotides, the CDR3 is TGTGCCAGCAGCGGACAGGGGCTGTCCCGGCCCCAGCATTTT. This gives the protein CASSGQGLSRPQHF.

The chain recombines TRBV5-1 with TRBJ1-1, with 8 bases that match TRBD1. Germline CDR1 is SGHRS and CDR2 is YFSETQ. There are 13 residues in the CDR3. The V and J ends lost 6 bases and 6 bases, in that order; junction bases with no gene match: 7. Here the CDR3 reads CASTTDRGAEAFF. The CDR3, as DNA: TGCGCCAGCACCACCGACAGGGGTGCTGAAGCTTTCTTT.

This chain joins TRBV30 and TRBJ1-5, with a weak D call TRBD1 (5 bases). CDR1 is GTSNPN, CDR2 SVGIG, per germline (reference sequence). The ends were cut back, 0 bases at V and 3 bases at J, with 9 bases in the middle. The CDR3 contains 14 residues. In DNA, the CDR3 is TGTGCCTGGAGTGTTGCAGGGTCCAATCAGCCCCAGCATTTT. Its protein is CAWSVAGSNQPQHF.

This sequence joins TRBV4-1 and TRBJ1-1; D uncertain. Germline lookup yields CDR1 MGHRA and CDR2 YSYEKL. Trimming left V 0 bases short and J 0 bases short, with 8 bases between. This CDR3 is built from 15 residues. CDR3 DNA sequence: TGCGCCAGCAGCCAAGATGGAACAGTGAACACTGAAGCTTTCTTT. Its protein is CASSQDGTVNTEAFF.

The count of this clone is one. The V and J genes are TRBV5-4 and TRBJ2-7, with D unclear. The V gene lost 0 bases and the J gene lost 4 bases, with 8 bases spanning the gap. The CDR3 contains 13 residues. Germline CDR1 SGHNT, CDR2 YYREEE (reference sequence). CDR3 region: CASSLDLGYEQYF. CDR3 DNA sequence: TGTGCCAGCAGCTTGGACCTAGGTTACGAGCAGTACTTC.

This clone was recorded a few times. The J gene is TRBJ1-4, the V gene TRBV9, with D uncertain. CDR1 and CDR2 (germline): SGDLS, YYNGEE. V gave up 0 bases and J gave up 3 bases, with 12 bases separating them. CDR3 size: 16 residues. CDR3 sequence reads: CASSVGWSRANEKLFF. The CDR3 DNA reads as TGTGCCAGCAGCGTAGGTTGGAGTCGGGCTAATGAAAAACTGTTTTTT. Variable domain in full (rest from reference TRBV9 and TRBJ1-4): DSGVTQTPKHLITATGQRVTLRCSPRSGDLSVYWYQQSLDQGLQFLIQYYNGEERAKGNILERFSAQQFPDLHSELNLSSLELGDSALYFCASSVGWSRANEKLFFGSGTQLSVL.

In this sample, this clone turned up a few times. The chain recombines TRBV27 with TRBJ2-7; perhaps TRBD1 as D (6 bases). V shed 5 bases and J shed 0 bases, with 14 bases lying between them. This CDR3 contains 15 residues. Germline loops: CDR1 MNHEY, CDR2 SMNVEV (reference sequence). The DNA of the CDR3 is TGTGCCAGCAGTAACAGGGTGCCAACCTCCTACGAGCAGTACTTC. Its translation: CASSNRVPTSYEQYF.

CDR3 sequence (DNA): TGTGCCAGCAGCTCCGCCTACGAGCAGTACTTC. Its translation is CASSSAYEQYF. The chain joins TRBV7-3 to TRBJ2-7; D unclear. Germline CDR1 SGHTA, CDR2 FQGTGA. There are 11 residues in the CDR3. The V gene lost 4 bases and the J gene lost 2 bases, with 3 bases spanning the gap.

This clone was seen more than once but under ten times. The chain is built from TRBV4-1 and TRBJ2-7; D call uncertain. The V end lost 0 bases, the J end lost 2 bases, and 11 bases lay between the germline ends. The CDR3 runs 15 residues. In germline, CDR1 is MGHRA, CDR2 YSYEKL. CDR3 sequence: CASSQDWSATYEQYF. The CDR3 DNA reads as TGCGCCAGCAGCCAAGATTGGTCTGCGACCTACGAGCAGTACTTC.

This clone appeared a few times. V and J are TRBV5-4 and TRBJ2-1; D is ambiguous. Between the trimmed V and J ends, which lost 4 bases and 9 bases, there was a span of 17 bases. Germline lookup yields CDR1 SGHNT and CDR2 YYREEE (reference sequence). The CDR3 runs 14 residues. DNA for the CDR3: TGTGCCAGCAGCCCGAGGCCCCATTTAGGTGAGCAGTTCTTC. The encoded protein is CASSPRPHLGEQFF. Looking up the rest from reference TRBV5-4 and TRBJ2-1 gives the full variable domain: ETGVTQSPTHLIKTRGQQVTLRCSSQSGHNTVSWYQQALGQGPQFIFQYYREEENGRGNFPPRFSGLQFPNYSSELNVNALELDDSALYLCASSPRPHLGEQFFGPGTRLTVL.

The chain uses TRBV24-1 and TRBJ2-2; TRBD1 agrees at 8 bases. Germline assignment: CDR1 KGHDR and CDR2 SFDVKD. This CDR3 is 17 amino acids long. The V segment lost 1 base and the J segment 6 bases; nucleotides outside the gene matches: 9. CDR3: CATSDFRRQGLPGELFF. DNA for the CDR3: TGTGCCACCAGTGATTTTAGGAGACAGGGGTTACCCGGGGAGCTGTTTTTT.

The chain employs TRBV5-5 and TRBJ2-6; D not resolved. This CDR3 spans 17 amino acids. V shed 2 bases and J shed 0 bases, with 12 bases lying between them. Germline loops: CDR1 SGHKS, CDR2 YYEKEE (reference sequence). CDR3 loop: CASSLLPSISGANVLTF. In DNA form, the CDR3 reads TGTGCCAGCAGCTTACTTCCATCGATCTCTGGGGCCAACGTCCTGACTTTC.

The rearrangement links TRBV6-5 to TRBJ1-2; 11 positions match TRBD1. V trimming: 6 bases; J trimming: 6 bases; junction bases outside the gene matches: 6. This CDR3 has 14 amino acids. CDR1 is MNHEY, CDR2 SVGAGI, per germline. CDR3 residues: CASRRWDRGDGYTF. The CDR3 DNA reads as TGTGCCAGCAGAAGATGGGACAGGGGGGATGGCTACACCTTC.

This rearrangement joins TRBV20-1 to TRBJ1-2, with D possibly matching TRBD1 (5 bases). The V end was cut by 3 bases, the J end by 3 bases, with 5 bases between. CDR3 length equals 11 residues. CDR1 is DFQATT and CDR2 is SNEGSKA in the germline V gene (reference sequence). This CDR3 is CSASRDYGYTF. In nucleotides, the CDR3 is TGCAGTGCTAGCAGGGACTATGGCTACACCTTC.

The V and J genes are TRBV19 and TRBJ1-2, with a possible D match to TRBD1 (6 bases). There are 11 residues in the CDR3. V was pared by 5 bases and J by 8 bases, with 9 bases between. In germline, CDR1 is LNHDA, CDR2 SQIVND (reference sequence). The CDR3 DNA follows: TGTGCCAGTAGTTACAGGGCCGGCTACACCTTC. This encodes CASSYRAGYTF.

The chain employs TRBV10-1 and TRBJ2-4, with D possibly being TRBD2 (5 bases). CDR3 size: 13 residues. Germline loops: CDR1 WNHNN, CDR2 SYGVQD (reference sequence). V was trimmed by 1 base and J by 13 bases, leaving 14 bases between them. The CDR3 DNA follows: TGCGCCAGCAGTGAGTTGGACTTCATATTCCAGTACTTC. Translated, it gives CASSELDFIFQYF.